One sample yielded the 11 T cell receptor beta chains listed below, sequenced in a study of blood T cell repertoires in COVID-19. Method: immunoSEQ multiplex PCR; TCRdb's copy keeps in-frame clones and lacks some. The repertoire has about 140,000 clones, around 86% of them found once; the top ten carry over 5%. The sequenced sample was peripheral blood. The receptors shown here come from a human donor in a cohort sampled during active COVID-19.

The V gene is TRBV5-6, the J gene TRBJ2-1; 9 bases fit TRBD1. This CDR3 is built from 16 residues. CDR1 is SGHDT, CDR2 YYEEEE, per germline. J was trimmed by 12 bases and V by 1 base; bases with no gene match: 14. The CDR3 loop reads CASSLNGWDRVKVQFF. For the CDR3, the DNA is TGTGCCAGCAGCTTGAATGGTTGGGACAGGGTGAAGGTGCAGTTCTTC.

CDR3: CASILGAASQETQYF. CDR3 sequence (DNA): TGTGCCAGCATCCTTGGGGCGGCGAGCCAAGAGACCCAGTACTTC. This chain links TRBV28 with TRBJ2-5; possibly TRBD1 for D (5 bases). Germline CDR1 MDHEN, CDR2 SYDVKM. V was trimmed by 7 bases and J by 1 base, leaving 16 bases between them. The CDR3 spans 15 residues.

V is TRBV30 and J is TRBJ2-7; D unclear. This CDR3 region has 12 residues. Germline CDR1 reads GTSNPN; CDR2 reads SVGIG (reference sequence). V was trimmed by 2 bases and J by 3 bases, leaving 8 bases between them. The CDR3, as DNA: TGTGCCTGGAGTCCCTTCGGCTACGAGCAGTACTTC. It is translated as CAWSPFGYEQYF.

This chain links TRBV2 with TRBJ2-4; 8 positions agree with TRBD2. The V gene's germline CDR1 is SNHLY and CDR2 FYNNEI. This CDR3 is 15 amino acids long. Trimming cost V 6 bases and J 3 bases; bases outside gene matches: 7. CDR3 nucleotide sequence: TGTGCCAGCAGAGGGACTAGTCGGGTCAAAAACATTCAGTACTTC. Its translation is CASRGTSRVKNIQYF.

This clone is a singleton in its sample. The chain employs TRBV7-8 and TRBJ2-2, with a tentative D call TRBD1 (6 bases). From germline, CDR1 is SGHVS and CDR2 FQNEAQ. The length of the CDR3 is 14 residues. Trimming took 5 bases from V and 1 from J, leaving 8 bases between them. The CDR3 region has the DNA TGTGCCAGCAGCCCGGACAGGAACACCGGGGAGCTGTTTTTT. This codes for CASSPDRNTGELFF.

CDR3: CASSPQGQVYGYTF. Here the CDR3 DNA reads TGCGCCAGCAGCCCCCAGGGACAGGTCTATGGCTACACCTTC. The chain couples TRBV5-1 to TRBJ1-2, with 8 bases fitting TRBD1. The trim removed 4 bases at V and 4 bases at J, leaving 6 bases unmatched. Germline CDR1 SGHRS, CDR2 YFSETQ. This CDR3 comprises 14 residues.

The chain links TRBV5-5 to TRBJ2-7; TRBD1 agrees at 9 bases. This CDR3 has 13 amino acids. CDR1 and CDR2 from the germline V gene are SGHKS and YYEKEE (reference sequence). Unmatched junction bases numbered 2, after V lost 4 bases and J lost 3 bases. The DNA for the CDR3 is TGTGCCAGCAGCAGGACAGGGGACTACGAGCAGTACTTC. Its translation: CASSRTGDYEQYF.

V gene TRBV4-1 combines with J gene TRBJ1-2, with TRBD1 matching over 8 bases. The CDR3 has 16 amino acids. The V and J ends lost 1 base and 8 bases, in that order; junction bases with no gene match: 12. Germline V CDR1 and CDR2: MGHRA, YSYEKL. The CDR3 region is CASSQGPGGLPGGYTF. CDR3 sequence (DNA): TGCGCCAGCAGCCAAGGGCCAGGGGGCCTTCCGGGCGGCTACACCTTC.

The chain combines TRBV7-9 with TRBJ1-1; D not resolved. Per the germline V gene, CDR1 is SEHNR and CDR2 is FQNEAQ (reference sequence). CDR3 length: 14 residues. Trimming stripped 3 bases from V and 0 bases from J, with 8 bases between. CDR3 sequence: CASSFTGVNTEAFF. CDR3 nucleotides: TGTGCCAGCAGCTTTACCGGTGTGAACACTGAAGCTTTCTTT.

This clone was seen only a few times. The chain is built from TRBV5-1 and TRBJ2-3, with 13 nucleotides matching TRBD2. Germline V gives CDR1 SGHRS, CDR2 YFSETQ. This CDR3 region has 16 residues. Losses at the gene ends were 4 bases for V and 6 bases for J; bases not matched to a gene: 8. The CDR3 DNA follows: TGCGCCAGCAGCCCCGGGACTAGCGGGGACCGGGATACGCAGTATTTT. It translates to CASSPGTSGDRDTQYF.

The rearrangement links TRBV6-5 to TRBJ1-1; 9 bases are shared with TRBD1. The germline V gene has CDR1 MNHEY and CDR2 SVGAGI. The CDR3 runs 14 residues. The trim removed 6 bases at V and 5 bases at J, leaving 7 bases unmatched. CDR3 sequence (DNA): TGTGCCAGCAGGCAGACAGGGGGTAGTACTGAAGCTTTCTTT. Its translation is CASRQTGGSTEAFF.